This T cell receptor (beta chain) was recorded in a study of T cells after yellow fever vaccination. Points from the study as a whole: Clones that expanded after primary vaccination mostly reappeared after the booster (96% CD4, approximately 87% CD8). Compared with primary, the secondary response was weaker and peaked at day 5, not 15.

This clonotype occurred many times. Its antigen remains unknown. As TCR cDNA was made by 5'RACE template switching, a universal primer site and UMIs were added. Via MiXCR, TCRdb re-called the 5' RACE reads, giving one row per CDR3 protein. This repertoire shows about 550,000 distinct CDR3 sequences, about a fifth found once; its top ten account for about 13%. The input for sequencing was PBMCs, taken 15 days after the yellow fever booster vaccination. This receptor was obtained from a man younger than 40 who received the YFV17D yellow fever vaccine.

The CDR3 DNA reads as TGTGCCAGCTCACCAACTGGAAACTCCGAGCAGTTCTTC. The encoded protein is CASSPTGNSEQFF. The chain carries TRBV18 and TRBJ2-1; no clear D. The germline V and J ends were trimmed by 2 bases and 10 bases, with 12 bases remaining between them. The germline V gene has CDR1 KGHSH and CDR2 LQKENI. The CDR3 covers 13 residues.